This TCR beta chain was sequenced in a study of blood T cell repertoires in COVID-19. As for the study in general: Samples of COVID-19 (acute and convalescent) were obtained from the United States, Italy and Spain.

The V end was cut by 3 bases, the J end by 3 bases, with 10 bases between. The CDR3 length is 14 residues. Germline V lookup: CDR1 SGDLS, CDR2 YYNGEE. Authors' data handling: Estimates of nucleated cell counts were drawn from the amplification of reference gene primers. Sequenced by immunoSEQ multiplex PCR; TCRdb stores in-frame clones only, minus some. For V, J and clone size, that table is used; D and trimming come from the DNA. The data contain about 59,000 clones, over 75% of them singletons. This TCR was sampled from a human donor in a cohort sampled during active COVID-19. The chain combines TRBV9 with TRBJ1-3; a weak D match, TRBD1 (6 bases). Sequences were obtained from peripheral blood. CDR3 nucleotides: TGTGCCAGCAGCGGCGGGGGGCTTGGAAACACCATATATTTT. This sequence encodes CASSGGGLGNTIYF.